This is a list of T cell receptor beta chains from one sample in a study of OX40 agonist ivuxolimab in advanced cancers. TCRdb keeps only in-frame clones here, not all; method: immunoSEQ multiplex PCR. Of around 20,000 clones detected, 84% appear once; the ten largest clones hold 25% to 30%. Sample: CD4+ or CD8+ T cells sorted from blood, taken in a trial of the OX40 agonist ivuxolimab. These TCRs come from an adult with an advanced solid tumor such as melanoma, head and neck, liver or kidney cancer. CDR3s include the opening cysteine and the closing phenylalanine or tryptophan. A D gene is named only where the DNA matches it firmly. Clone size, where shown, is once, few, many, or a class for clones that have expanded.

j_gene: TRBJ2-3
v_gene: TRBV6-4
abundance: .
len: 14
d_gene: TRBD1
CDR3nt: TGTGCCAGCAGTGACGGACAGGGGGCAGATACGCAGTATTTT
CDR3aa: CASSDGQGADTQYF

j_gene: TRBJ2-7
v_gene: TRBV30
abundance: .
len: 12
d_gene: .
CDR3nt: TGTGCCTGGAGTTCAGGGTGGGACGAGCAGTACTTC
CDR3aa: CAWSSGWDEQYF

j_gene: TRBJ1-1
v_gene: TRBV7-9
abundance: .
len: 12
d_gene: .
CDR3nt: TGTGCCAGCAGCTTAGCTCCAGGGTGGGCTTTCTTT
CDR3aa: CASSLAPGWAFF

j_gene: TRBJ2-1
v_gene: TRBV7-3
abundance: once
len: 15
d_gene: TRBD2
CDR3nt: TGTGCCAGCAGCTTGGGACTAGCGTTCTACAATGAGCAGTTCTTC
CDR3aa: CASSLGLAFYNEQFF

j_gene: TRBJ1-1
v_gene: TRBV29-1
abundance: .
len: 16
d_gene: .
CDR3nt: TGCAGCGTTGAAGTCTACGGTGACTACATGAACACTGAAGCTTTCTTT
CDR3aa: CSVEVYGDYMNTEAFF

j_gene: TRBJ2-7
v_gene: TRBV20-1
abundance: .
len: 11
d_gene: TRBD1
CDR3nt: TGCAGTGCTCCTACAGGGGGAGAGCAGTACTTC
CDR3aa: CSAPTGGEQYF

j_gene: TRBJ2-1
v_gene: TRBV2
abundance: .
len: 12
d_gene: TRBD1
CDR3nt: TGTGCCACCGGGACAGGGGGCAATGAGCAGTTCTTC
CDR3aa: CATGTGGNEQFF

j_gene: TRBJ2-5
v_gene: TRBV7-9
abundance: .
len: 16
d_gene: .
CDR3nt: TGTGCCAGCAGCTCGACAGAGGGACCGAGGGGAGAGACCCAGTACTTC
CDR3aa: CASSSTEGPRGETQYF

j_gene: TRBJ2-7
v_gene: TRBV19
abundance: once
len: 15
d_gene: TRBD2
CDR3nt: TGTGCCAGTAGTACTACTAGCGGGGCCGTGGGCGAGCAGTACTTC
CDR3aa: CASSTTSGAVGEQYF

j_gene: TRBJ2-7
v_gene: TRBV7-3
abundance: .
len: 13
d_gene: .
CDR3nt: TGTGCCAGCAGCCCCGGGGCCGGCTACGAGCAGTACTTC
CDR3aa: CASSPGAGYEQYF

j_gene: TRBJ2-7
v_gene: TRBV19
abundance: .
len: 15
d_gene: .
CDR3nt: TGTGCCAGTAGTATAGATCTTGTCAGGGTCTACGAGCAGTACTTC
CDR3aa: CASSIDLVRVYEQYF

j_gene: TRBJ1-4
v_gene: TRBV7-8
abundance: once
len: 12
d_gene: TRBD1
CDR3nt: TGTGCCAGCAGCCCCGACAGGGCGGAACTGTTTTTT
CDR3aa: CASSPDRAELFF

j_gene: TRBJ2-7
v_gene: TRBV5-6
abundance: .
len: 13
d_gene: .
CDR3nt: TGTGCCAGCAGCCTGGTGGGTCAACAGGAGCAGTACTTC
CDR3aa: CASSLVGQQEQYF

j_gene: TRBJ2-2
v_gene: TRBV29-1
abundance: .
len: 14
d_gene: .
CDR3nt: TGCAGCGTCCCGCAGGGAGGGAACACCGGGGAGCTGTTTTTT
CDR3aa: CSVPQGGNTGELFF

j_gene: TRBJ2-3
v_gene: TRBV7-9
abundance: .
len: 15
d_gene: TRBD2
CDR3nt: TGTGCCAGCAGATCCTCTAGCGGCAGCACAGATACGCAGTATTTT
CDR3aa: CASRSSSGSTDTQYF

j_gene: TRBJ2-7
v_gene: TRBV5-1
abundance: .
len: 15
d_gene: .
CDR3nt: TGCGCCAGCAGCTTGGATCTAGCGCCGGTGTACGAGCAGTACTTC
CDR3aa: CASSLDLAPVYEQYF

j_gene: TRBJ1-2
v_gene: TRBV6-5
abundance: .
len: 15
d_gene: .
CDR3nt: TGTGCCAGCAGTTTTAGGACAGCGTCAAATTATGGCTACACCTTC
CDR3aa: CASSFRTASNYGYTF

j_gene: TRBJ2-2
v_gene: TRBV7-8
abundance: .
len: 17
d_gene: .
CDR3nt: TGTGCCAGCAGCTTGGACTCTGGACTAGAGGGGGCCGGGGAGCTGTTTTTT
CDR3aa: CASSLDSGLEGAGELFF

j_gene: TRBJ1-1
v_gene: TRBV11-2
abundance: .
len: 13
d_gene: .
CDR3nt: TGTGCCAGCAGCCGTACAGGGAACACTGAAGCTTTCTTT
CDR3aa: CASSRTGNTEAFF

j_gene: TRBJ2-7
v_gene: TRBV7-8
abundance: .
len: 15
d_gene: TRBD2
CDR3nt: TGTGCCAGCAGCTTAGAAGCGGGAGGGCTTCTAGAGCAGTACTTC
CDR3aa: CASSLEAGGLLEQYF

j_gene: TRBJ1-4
v_gene: TRBV28
abundance: .
len: 17
d_gene: TRBD1
CDR3nt: TGTGCCAGCAGTTACCTACACAGGGGAGCGGCTAATGAAAAACTGTTTTTT
CDR3aa: CASSYLHRGAANEKLFF

j_gene: TRBJ1-5
v_gene: TRBV7-2
abundance: medium-sized
len: 13
d_gene: .
CDR3nt: TGTGCCAGCAGCTTATACGGCCATCAGCCCCAGCATTTT
CDR3aa: CASSLYGHQPQHF